This entry lists 10 T cell receptor beta chains sequenced from one sample in a study of T cell repertoires in cytomegalovirus infection. Which antigens these TCRs recognize remains unknown. TCRdb passed the reads through MiXCR, listing each CDR3 protein once. Of 35,000 to 55,000 distinct CDR3 sequences in the sample, about 20% are singletons; the top ten hold around 18%. The sample comprised PBMCs, sequenced either directly or after in vitro stimulation (not recorded which). The receptors derive from a human donor in good health (CMV status not recorded). Some clones in this sample may be carry-over from other donors' samples.

This chain uses TRBV11-2 with TRBJ2-1; the match to TRBD2 covers 10 bases. CDR3 length equals 14 residues. J lost 10 bases, V lost 6 bases, and 9 bases had no gene match. Germline V gene lookup returns CDR1 SGHAT and CDR2 FQNNGV. CDR3 in amino acids: CASSRGLAEGEQFF. The CDR3 region has the DNA TGTGCCAGCAGTCGCGGACTAGCGGAGGGGGAGCAGTTCTTC.

The chain links TRBV7-4 to TRBJ1-5; the D is unclear. V shed 2 bases and J shed 0 bases, with 5 bases lying between them. Germline V gene lookup returns CDR1 SGHVT and CDR2 SQSDAQ. CDR3 length equals 14 residues. CDR3 region: CASSLTDSNQPQHF. For the CDR3, the DNA is TGTGCCAGCAGCTTAACGGATAGCAATCAGCCCCAGCATTTT.

This clonotype occurred a few times. This sequence joins TRBV7-9 and TRBJ2-7, with unresolved D. There are 13 residues in the CDR3. V lost 4 bases and J lost 0, with 7 bases in between. Germline loops: CDR1 SEHNR, CDR2 FQNEAQ (reference sequence). The CDR3 loop is CASSSPLSYEQYF. CDR3 coding DNA: TGTGCCAGCAGCTCCCCCCTCTCCTACGAGCAGTACTTC.

In its sample, this clonotype was seen many times. The genes are TRBV19 and TRBJ2-1; D gene uncertain. V lost 3 bases to trimming and J lost 3 bases, with 9 bases between them. CDR1 is LNHDA and CDR2 is SQIVND in the germline V gene (reference sequence). The CDR3 consists of 14 residues. DNA for the CDR3: TGTGCCAGTAGTATGATCAGTGACTACAATGAGCAGTTCTTC. As protein: CASSMISDYNEQFF.

V gene TRBV23-1 combines with J gene TRBJ2-3; D possibly corresponds to TRBD1 (6 bases). TRBV23-1 is designated an ORF whose function remains uncertain. The CDR3 contains 15 residues. V dropped 6 bases and J dropped 1 base, with 14 bases sitting between them. The CDR3 sequence: CASSQDSGGTDTQYF. DNA of the CDR3: TGCGCCAGCAGCCAGGACAGTGGCGGCACAGATACGCAGTATTTT.

This clonotype was seen repeatedly, ten times or more. The chain recombines TRBV7-2 with TRBJ2-1; TRBD2 agrees at 8 bases. Germline CDR1 is SGHTA and CDR2 is FQGNSA. Germline trimming cut 5 bases from V and 3 bases from J; bases unmatched to any gene: 6. This CDR3 spans 15 amino acids. CDR3 sequence (DNA): TGTGCCAGCAGCCGTAGCGGGAAAGGCTACAATGAGCAGTTCTTC. Its protein product is CASSRSGKGYNEQFF.

Ten or more counts support this clonotype. This chain uses TRBV28 with TRBJ1-6; D call uncertain. Germline V CDR1 and CDR2: MDHEN, SYDVKM. V was clipped by 6 bases and J by 0 bases, with 15 bases between them. This CDR3 is built from 17 residues. CDR3 bases: TGTGCCAGCAGACCAGACCAGATCAGCTCCTATAATTCACCCCTCCACTTT. Translation: CASRPDQISSYNSPLHF.

Only a few counts were recorded for this clonotype. The chain links TRBV7-2 to TRBJ2-1; no clear D. This CDR3 is built from 15 residues. V was shortened by 5 bases and J by 1 base, with 12 bases between the two germline ends. Germline V gene lookup returns CDR1 SGHTA and CDR2 FQGNSA. In DNA form, the CDR3 reads TGTGCCAGCAGCCCCCCCTACACTTCCTACAATGAGCAGTTCTTC. Protein product: CASSPPYTSYNEQFF.

The V call is TRBV20-1, the J call TRBJ2-5; no reliable D call. Germline V gene data show CDR1 as DFQATT and CDR2 as SNEGSKA (reference sequence). The V gene lost 5 bases and the J gene lost 2 bases, with 15 bases spanning the gap. The CDR3 loop spans 14 amino acids. The CDR3 reads CSAGNRLKQETQYF. CDR3 sequence (DNA): TGCAGTGCTGGCAACCGCCTAAAGCAAGAGACCCAGTACTTC.

The sample holds a few counts of this clonotype. The chain combines TRBV28 with TRBJ2-3; D gene uncertain. The CDR3 consists of 14 residues. CDR1 and CDR2 (germline): MDHEN, SYDVKM. V was pared by 7 bases and J by 5 bases, with 16 bases between. The CDR3 bases are TGTGCCAGCATCCCTGGCCCGAACCGAGATACGCAGTATTTT. It yields the protein CASIPGPNRDTQYF.